This T cell receptor (beta chain) came from a study of T cell responses to AZD1222 COVID-19 vaccine. V lost 0 bases to trimming and J lost 7 bases, with 18 bases between them. The CDR3 extends over 16 amino acids. Germline CDR1 reads MNHNY; CDR2 reads SVGAGI (reference sequence). The table came from immunoSEQ multiplex PCR; TCRdb's copy has only in-frame clones and leaves some out. This sample has 150,000 to 250,000 clones, with about 94% found just once. Sequenced material: peripheral blood, taken 28 days after the second AZD1222 dose. This clonotype originated in an adult who received the AZD1222 COVID-19 vaccine. The genes are TRBV6-6 and TRBJ1-1; D is uncertain. This CDR3 reads CASSYSKRVDFYEAFF. CDR3 sequence (DNA): TGTGCCAGCAGTTACTCGAAGAGGGTGGATTTCTATGAAGCTTTCTTT.